The entry below gives a single T cell receptor beta chain sequence along with its context. Its matching antigen is unknown. The sample originates from a study of cytotoxic CD8 clonotypes in ibrutinib-treated CLL. Across the whole study: After a median roughly a year on treatment (6 to 36), response samples were drawn.

The planned depth of sequencing spanned 1 in 200,000 to 1 in 1 million T cells. Sequencing used immunoSEQ multiplex PCR; TCRdb keeps in-frame clones, though not all of them. The top ten clones hold 3% of a sample with 150,000 to 200,000 clones, about 88% of them seen once. Overall study findings and caveats: Baseline levels were approached again at progression, after clonality had risen at ibrutinib response.

Roughly 1.8 micrograms of genomic DNA (from cryopreserved PBMCs) were used for TCR beta libraries. The CDR3 covers 16 residues. V lost 0 bases and J lost 3; bases outside the gene matches: 8. CDR1 is MGHRA, CDR2 YSYEKL, per germline. This chain joins TRBV4-1 and TRBJ2-7, with 7 bases aligning to TRBD2. Sequenced material: PBMCs, taken at disease progression, from a patient treated with ibrutinib. This TCR was sampled from a human donor with chronic lymphocytic leukemia. The CDR3, as DNA: TGCGCCAGCAGCCAAGATTCGTTGTGGGGGGGCTACGAGCAGTACTTC. Amino acids: CASSQDSLWGGYEQYF.